This TCR beta chain is drawn from a study of blood T cell repertoires in COVID-19. Looking at the study overall: Sources were T cells, B-cell-depleted T cells, or PBMCs; the material itself was cDNA or gDNA.

Individuals aged roughly 18 to 95 years were recruited from about two dozen US areas. In assigning cohorts, the study relied on participant-reported clinical history. Authors' data handling: Estimated nucleated cell counts came from reference gene primer amplification. Repertoires were generated with immunoSEQ multiplex PCR, while TCRdb's copy carries only in-frame clones and drops some. V, J and clone size are those of that table, while D and trimming were read from the DNA. The repertoire consists of about 210,000 clones, with over 75% occurring once and the leading ten covering 3.5% to 4.5%. Trimming pared 4 bases from V and 10 bases from J, leaving 13 bases between. Germline V gene sequence: CDR1 MGHRA, CDR2 YSYEKL. The CDR3 consists of 12 residues.

Sequences were obtained from PBMCs or T cells enriched from blood (not recorded which). The chain is built from TRBV4-1 and TRBJ1-1; D ambiguous. This receptor was taken from a man aged 30-40 years with acute COVID-19. The CDR3 spells CASSLDSRRAFF. Here the CDR3 DNA reads TGCGCCAGCAGCCTAGATTCGAGGCGAGCTTTCTTT.